The 26 T cell receptor beta chains below all came from one sample that was sequenced in a study of radiotherapy plus CTLA-4 blockade in lung cancer. Clones were read by immunoSEQ multiplex PCR, and TCRdb kept only the in-frame ones, dropping some. The table shows approximately 80,000 clones, with under 80% occurring only once. The sequences come from peripheral blood, collected from a patient treated with radiotherapy plus ipilimumab. These TCRs come from a human donor with non-small cell lung cancer whose response to radiotherapy plus ipilimumab could not be evaluated. Some clones in this sample may be carry-over from other donors' samples.

This chain connects TRBV6-5 to TRBJ2-7; D might be TRBD2 (6 bases). The CDR3 sequence is 15 residues long. The V gene lost 0 bases and the J gene lost 0 bases, with 9 bases spanning the gap. Germline-derived CDR1 and CDR2 are MNHEY and SVGAGI. The CDR3 region is CASSYSRELSYEQYF. The CDR3 nucleotides read TGTGCCAGCAGTTACTCCCGGGAGCTCTCCTACGAGCAGTACTTC.

The chain has TRBV4-3 and TRBJ2-5; TRBD1 matches 9 bases. This CDR3 comprises 16 residues. CDR1 is LGHNA and CDR2 is YSLEER in the germline V gene. J was trimmed by 4 bases and V by 1 base; bases with no gene match: 7. For the CDR3, the DNA is TGCGCCAGCAGCCAAGTCAGGGGACAGGGTGGAGAGACCCAGTACTTC. Translating gives CASSQVRGQGGETQYF.

The CDR3 loop reads CAWSVPPVETQYF. DNA for the CDR3: TGTGCCTGGAGTGTCCCCCCGGTAGAGACCCAGTACTTC. This chain uses TRBV30 with TRBJ2-5; D not certain. Germline V CDR1 and CDR2: GTSNPN, SVGIG (reference sequence). The ends were cut back, 0 bases at V and 4 bases at J, with 9 bases in the middle. The length of the CDR3 is 13 residues.

The chain has TRBV28 and TRBJ1-4; a possible D gene is TRBD1 (5 bases). The germline V gene has CDR1 MDHEN and CDR2 SYDVKM. Trimming took 6 bases from V and 8 from J, leaving 16 bases between them. This CDR3 is 14 amino acids long. CDR3 amino acids: CASRLSGAGEKLFF. The CDR3 nucleotides read TGTGCCAGCAGACTATCTGGGGCGGGGGAAAAACTGTTTTTT.

This clone has more than one count but fewer than ten. The V call is TRBV19, the J call TRBJ2-2, with D perhaps matching TRBD2 (5 bases). Trimming pared 6 bases from V and 4 bases from J, leaving 9 bases between. The CDR3 is 13 amino acids. Germline CDR1 and CDR2: LNHDA and SQIVND (reference sequence). Written as DNA, the CDR3 is TGTGCCAGTAGGGGGAGTAGCACCGGGGAGCTGTTTTTT. Protein: CASRGSSTGELFF.

The count of this clone is one. The chain recombines TRBV27 with TRBJ1-2; D may be TRBD1 (5 bases). This CDR3 has 12 residues. Germline V CDR1 and CDR2: MNHEY, SMNVEV (reference sequence). V was pared by 2 bases and J by 8 bases, with 9 bases between. As DNA, the CDR3 is TGTGCCAGCAGTTTAAAGGGGTTAGGCTACACCTTC. Translation: CASSLKGLGYTF.

V and J are TRBV6-1 and TRBJ2-5; 7 nucleotides agree with TRBD1. The DNA end is a closer match to TRBJ2-7, so the J assignment may be wrong. Germline lookup yields CDR1 MNHNS and CDR2 SASEGT. This CDR3 has 14 amino acids. CDR3 coding DNA: TGTGCCAGCAGCCCCACGGGACAGATCTACGAGCAGTACTTC. Its protein product is CASSPTGQIYEQYF.

This rearrangement joins TRBV4-3 to TRBJ2-2; D not resolved. V was trimmed by 0 bases and J by 8 bases, leaving 7 bases between them. CDR3 length: 13 amino acids. The germline V gene encodes CDR1 LGHNA and CDR2 YSLEER. The CDR3 sequence is CASSQDPGGELFF. The CDR3, as DNA: TGCGCCAGCAGCCAAGATCCCGGTGGGGAGCTGTTTTTT.

J is TRBJ1-6 and V is TRBV7-8; tentative D call: TRBD1 (5 bases). The CDR3 is 13 amino acids. CDR1 SGHVS and CDR2 FQNEAQ come from the germline V gene. CDR3 loop: CAGRGESNSPLHF. The CDR3 coding sequence is TGTGCAGGGCGGGGCGAAAGTAATTCACCCCTCCACTTT.

V is TRBV19 and J is TRBJ1-2; TRBD1 is a possible D gene (5 bases). This CDR3 region has 13 residues. Per the germline V gene, CDR1 is LNHDA and CDR2 is SQIVND (reference sequence). V was clipped by 5 bases and J by 5 bases, with 12 bases between them. The CDR3 sequence is CASSQDTEYGYTF. The CDR3, as DNA: TGTGCCAGTAGTCAGGACACGGAATATGGCTACACCTTC. Full variable domain (remainder filled in from reference TRBV19 and TRBJ1-2): DGGITQSPKYLFRKEGQNVTLSCEQNLNHDAMYWYRQDPGQGLRLIYYSQIVNDFQKGDIAEGYSVSREKKESFPLTVTSAQKNPTAFYLCASSQDTEYGYTFGSGTRLTVV.

In this sample, this clone turned up many times. The chain couples TRBV28 to TRBJ2-5, with 7 nucleotides matching TRBD1. Germline CDR1 reads MDHEN; CDR2 reads SYDVKM. The CDR3 has 13 residues. The J segment lost 5 bases and the V segment lost 6 bases, leaving 6 bases of the junction unmatched. CDR3 in DNA: TGTGCCAGCAGATCCACAGGGGTCGAGACCCAGTACTTC. Translating it yields CASRSTGVETQYF.

This chain joins TRBV5-1 and TRBJ1-4; no clear D gene. CDR3 length equals 15 residues. V lost 2 bases, J lost 8 bases, and 16 bases lay in between. Germline CDR1 and CDR2: SGHRS and YFSETQ. The CDR3 region is CASSLSTQLEEKLFF. In nucleotides, the CDR3 is TGCGCCAGCAGCTTAAGCACCCAATTGGAGGAAAAACTGTTTTTT.

J is TRBJ2-3 and V is TRBV7-8, with D perhaps TRBD2 (5 bases). CDR3 length equals 17 residues. Deletions cut 2 bases from V and 2 bases from J, with 17 bases between. From germline, CDR1 is SGHVS and CDR2 FQNEAQ. CDR3: CASSLRNLADFTDTQYF. In DNA form, the CDR3 reads TGTGCCAGCAGCTTAAGGAATCTGGCGGACTTCACAGATACGCAGTATTTT.

The chain links TRBV6-1 to TRBJ1-6, with D maybe TRBD1 (5 bases). V lost 5 bases to trimming and J lost 8 bases, with 16 bases between them. This CDR3 contains 15 residues. Germline CDR1 reads MNHNS; CDR2 reads SASEGT. The CDR3 DNA follows: TGTGCCAGCAGTCGTCTCGGGCAGGGCGATTCACCCCTCCACTTT. Translated, it gives CASSRLGQGDSPLHF.

The chain recombines TRBV9 with TRBJ1-1; D is perhaps TRBD1 (5 bases). Trimming took 4 bases from V and 5 from J, leaving 18 bases between them. There are 15 residues in the CDR3. In germline, CDR1 is SGDLS, CDR2 YYNGEE. CDR3 loop: CASSPRTLGGTEAFF. DNA for the CDR3: TGTGCCAGCAGCCCACGGACATTGGGAGGTACTGAAGCTTTCTTT.

The chain couples TRBV5-1 to TRBJ2-1; the D gene is possibly TRBD1 (6 bases). V lost 4 bases to trimming and J lost 0 bases, with 14 bases between them. Germline assignment: CDR1 SGHRS and CDR2 YFSETQ. CDR3 length: 16 residues. DNA of the CDR3: TGCGCCAGCAGCCAACTTACAGGGAGCTCCTACAATGAGCAGTTCTTC. Translated, it gives CASSQLTGSSYNEQFF.

The J gene is TRBJ2-7, the V gene TRBV5-6, with D tentatively TRBD1 (6 bases). Between the trimmed V and J ends, which lost 0 bases and 3 bases, there was a span of 10 bases. Germline loops: CDR1 SGHDT, CDR2 YYEEEE. The CDR3 covers 14 residues. CDR3 protein: CASSLGMTGYEQYF. DNA of the CDR3: TGTGCCAGCAGCTTGGGAATGACAGGCTACGAGCAGTACTTC.

The rearrangement links TRBV5-6 to TRBJ1-5; D not certain. Germline loops: CDR1 SGHDT, CDR2 YYEEEE. V gave up 1 base and J gave up 6 bases, with 8 bases separating them. CDR3 length: 13 residues. The CDR3 nucleotides read TGTGCCAGCAGCTTGCACGGCGGTCAGCCCCAGCATTTT. Encoded protein: CASSLHGGQPQHF.

The rearrangement joins TRBV28 to TRBJ1-4; the D gene is possibly TRBD1 (5 bases). Germline V lookup: CDR1 MDHEN, CDR2 SYDVKM. The V end was cut by 3 bases, the J end by 4 bases, with 12 bases between. The CDR3 contains 15 residues. CDR3 loop: CASSFGGTINEKLFF. DNA for the CDR3: TGTGCCAGCAGTTTCGGGGGAACAATTAATGAAAAACTGTTTTTT.

V and J are TRBV5-1 and TRBJ2-1; 14 bases are shared with TRBD2. Germline CDR1 reads SGHRS; CDR2 reads YFSETQ. J was trimmed by 7 bases and V by 4 bases; bases with no gene match: 7. CDR3 length: 16 residues. The CDR3 loop reads CASSLLTSGGANEQFF. CDR3 DNA: TGCGCCAGCAGCCTCTTGACTAGCGGGGGGGCGAATGAGCAGTTCTTC.

The chain carries TRBV5-8 and TRBJ1-6; weak D call: TRBD1 (5 bases). Trimming removed 4 bases at V and 8 bases at J, with 16 bases between. The CDR3 covers 15 residues. The germline V gene has CDR1 SGHTS and CDR2 YDEGEE. The CDR3 DNA is TGTGCCAGCAGCCTGGGGACTCCCCTGGATTCACCCCTCCACTTT. Translating gives CASSLGTPLDSPLHF.

The chain couples TRBV7-9 to TRBJ1-4; TRBD1 aligns across 8 bases. The germline CDR1 and CDR2 sequences are SEHNR and FQNEAQ (reference sequence). The CDR3 is 17 residues long. V shed 0 bases and J 6 bases; nucleotides not matched to a gene: 9. CDR3 protein: CASSLALVGQVYEKLFF. CDR3 DNA sequence: TGTGCCAGCAGCTTAGCTCTTGTGGGACAGGTCTATGAAAAACTGTTTTTT. The whole variable domain, filled in from reference TRBV7-9 and TRBJ1-4, reads DTGVSQNPRHKITKRGQNVTFRCDPISEHNRLYWYRQTLGQGPEFLTYFQNEAQLEKSRLLSDRFSAERPKGSFSTLEIQRTEQGDSAMYLCASSLALVGQVYEKLFFGSGTQLSVL.

The chain has TRBV5-4 and TRBJ2-1; 10 nucleotides align to TRBD1. Germline V gene sequence: CDR1 SGHNT, CDR2 YYREEE (reference sequence). This CDR3 region has 16 residues. V lost 0 bases to trimming and J lost 2 bases; unmatched junction nucleotides: 2. The CDR3 DNA is TGTGCCAGCAGCTTGGCAGGACAGGGGGCCTACAATGAGCAGTTCTTC. Encoded protein: CASSLAGQGAYNEQFF.

This clone appeared a few times. The chain links TRBV6-5 to TRBJ2-1; tentative D call: TRBD2 (6 bases). The ends were cut back, 5 bases at V and 0 bases at J, with 11 bases in the middle. The CDR3 is made up of 15 amino acids. Germline V gene data show CDR1 as MNHEY and CDR2 as SVGAGI. The CDR3 sequence: CASSGGVSSYNEQFF. CDR3 DNA sequence: TGTGCCAGCAGTGGCGGGGTGAGCTCCTACAATGAGCAGTTCTTC.

This clone was detected only a few times. J is TRBJ2-7 and V is TRBV28; 8 nucleotides align to TRBD1. V lost 5 bases to trimming and J lost 6 bases; unmatched junction nucleotides: 6. CDR1 and CDR2 (germline): MDHEN, SYDVKM. CDR3 size: 13 residues. The DNA for the CDR3 is TGTGCCAGCAGTATAACGACAGGGGCCGAGCAGTACTTC. Residues: CASSITTGAEQYF.

The V call is TRBV2, the J call TRBJ2-3, with D maybe TRBD2 (6 bases). This CDR3 has 13 amino acids. CDR1 is SNHLY and CDR2 is FYNNEI in the germline V gene. V was trimmed by 0 bases and J by 7 bases, leaving 8 bases between them. CDR3 bases: TGTGCCAGCAGTGAAGCGGGGGGAAATACGCAGTATTTT. It specifies CASSEAGGNTQYF. The full variable domain, rest sourced from reference TRBV2 and TRBJ2-3, is EPEVTQTPSHQVTQMGQEVILRCVPISNHLYFYWYRQILGQKVEFLVSFYNNEISEKSEIFDDQFSVERPDGSNFTLKIRSTKLEDSAMYFCASSEAGGNTQYFGPGTRLTVL.